A selection of T cell receptor beta chains follows, all from one sample in a study of CD8+ T cells in alopecia areata. Profiling relied on immunoSEQ multiplex PCR, and the TCRdb table lists in-frame clones only, not all of them. The table lists tens of thousands of clones, 66% of them singletons, with 23% in the top ten. Sequencing used CD8+ T cells sorted from blood, obtained at week 24, from a patient treated with tofacitinib. The source of these receptors is a human donor with alopecia areata. CDR3s include the opening cysteine and the closing phenylalanine or tryptophan. Each record gives: D gene, V gene, J gene, clone size, CDR3 protein, CDR3 DNA. The D gene is left open where the match is weak. The size entry is marked missing in some rows and otherwise reads once, few, many or a size class.

>NA|TRBV28|TRBJ1-5|few
CASSLLPVLYEYSNQPQHF
TGTGCCAGCAGTTTATTACCCGTGTTGTATGAGTATAGCAATCAGCCCCAGCATTTT
>TRBD2|TRBV28|TRBJ2-5|NA
CASSLWTSGETQETQYF
TGTGCCAGCAGTCTCTGGACTAGCGGGGAAACCCAAGAGACCCAGTACTTC
>NA|TRBV4-1|TRBJ2-3|NA
CASSQDPVADTQYF
TGCGCCAGCAGCCAAGATCCAGTCGCAGATACGCAGTATTTT
>NA|TRBV4-1|TRBJ1-3|NA
CASSQPGENTIYF
TGCGCCAGCAGCCAACCTGGGGAAAACACCATATATTTT
>NA|TRBV7-2|TRBJ2-5|NA
CASSLEGRAFQETQYF
TGTGCCAGCAGCTTAGAAGGCAGGGCGTTCCAGGAGACCCAGTACTTC
>NA|TRBV27|TRBJ1-1|NA
CASRYMGGHTEAFF
TGTGCCAGCAGGTATATGGGGGGACACACTGAAGCTTTCTTT
>NA|TRBV7-9|TRBJ2-2|NA
CASSFGGGELFF
TGTGCCAGCAGCTTTGGTGGCGGGGAGCTGTTTTTT
>NA|TRBV28|TRBJ2-7|few
CASSEGSAYEQYF
TGTGCCAGCAGTGAGGGAAGCGCCTACGAGCAGTACTTC
>NA|TRBV7-7|TRBJ2-7|NA
CASSLAFGAYEQYF
TGTGCCAGCAGCTTAGCATTCGGAGCCTACGAGCAGTACTTC
>NA|TRBV7-3|TRBJ2-1|few
CASSFGGYNEQFF
TGTGCCAGCAGCTTTGGCGGATACAATGAGCAGTTCTTC
>NA|TRBV28|TRBJ2-1|few
CASKFGLQSSYNEQFF
TGTGCCAGCAAATTCGGGCTGCAGAGCTCCTACAATGAGCAGTTCTTC
>NA|TRBV5-6|TRBJ1-2|NA
CASSSDRGPNANYGYTF
TGTGCCAGCAGTTCCGACAGAGGCCCAAATGCAAACTATGGCTACACCTTC
>NA|TRBV5-1|TRBJ2-1|NA
CASSFGRGVQNEQFF
TGCGCCAGCAGCTTCGGGAGAGGGGTGCAGAATGAGCAGTTCTTC
>NA|TRBV27|TRBJ2-3|once
CASSLMGVRSTDTQYF
TGTGCCAGCAGTTTAATGGGCGTCCGTAGCACAGATACGCAGTATTTT
>NA|TRBV9|TRBJ2-7|NA
CASRRKSGYEQYF
TGTGCCAGCAGACGGAAAAGTGGCTACGAGCAGTACTTC
>NA|TRBV27|TRBJ1-3|NA
CASSFGQRHTIYF
TGTGCCAGCAGTTTTGGACAGAGGCACACCATATATTTT
>TRBD2|TRBV5-6|TRBJ2-5|NA
CASSLGSGGAGETQYF
TGTGCCAGCAGCTTGGGTAGCGGGGGGGCCGGTGAGACCCAGTACTTC
>NA|TRBV6-6|TRBJ2-5|NA
CASTLVLGETQYF
TGTGCCAGCACCCTGGTTTTGGGGGAGACCCAGTACTTC
>NA|TRBV5-1|TRBJ2-3|NA
CASSLATVALTDTQYF
TGCGCCAGCAGCTTGGCCACGGTAGCACTCACAGATACGCAGTATTTT
>NA|TRBV7-9|TRBJ1-1|NA
CASSLGWPGSGPNTEAFF
TGTGCCAGCAGCTTAGGTTGGCCAGGATCGGGCCCGAACACTGAAGCTTTCTTT
>TRBD1|TRBV30|TRBJ1-1|few
CAWGTGMNTEAFF
TGTGCCTGGGGGACAGGGATGAACACTGAAGCTTTCTTT
>NA|TRBV27|TRBJ2-3|NA
CASKSEGLSGADTQYF
TGTGCCAGCAAGTCTGAGGGTCTCTCGGGGGCAGATACGCAGTATTTT
>NA|TRBV6-4|TRBJ2-3|NA
CASSLFEDTQYF
TGTGCCAGCAGCCTCTTCGAAGATACGCAGTATTTT
>TRBD1|TRBV5-1|TRBJ2-7|NA
CASSYQQGYEQYF
TGCGCCAGCAGCTATCAACAGGGGTACGAGCAGTACTTC
>NA|TRBV2|TRBJ2-2|once
CASSPPAPGELFF
TGTGCCAGCAGTCCTCCCGCCCCCGGGGAGCTGTTTTTT
>NA|TRBV14|TRBJ2-7|NA
CASSSGPDFTYEQYF
TGTGCCAGCAGCTCAGGGCCGGACTTCACCTACGAGCAGTACTTC
>NA|TRBV5-4|TRBJ2-7|NA
CASSRENRYEQYF
TGTGCCAGCAGTCGGGAAAACCGCTACGAGCAGTACTTC
>NA|TRBV29-1|TRBJ2-1|once
CSGIRDNYNEQFF
TGCAGCGGGATACGGGACAACTACAATGAGCAGTTCTTC
>NA|TRBV11-2|TRBJ2-3|NA
CASLSTDTQYF
TGTGCCAGCCTGAGCACAGATACGCAGTATTTT
>NA|TRBV2|TRBJ2-1|few
CASGRRGYNEQFF
TGTGCCAGCGGGCGGCGGGGCTACAATGAGCAGTTCTTC
>NA|TRBV7-2|TRBJ2-3|NA
CASSPLRTDTQYF
TGTGCCAGCAGCCCCCTGCGCACAGATACGCAGTATTTT
>NA|TRBV5-1|TRBJ1-1|NA
CASSGGNTEAFF
TGCGCCAGCAGTGGGGGGAACACTGAAGCTTTCTTT
>NA|TRBV4-2|TRBJ2-1|NA
CASSQLGEQFF
TGTGCCAGCAGCCAGTTGGGAGAGCAGTTCTTC
>TRBD1|TRBV5-1|TRBJ2-7|few
CASSFRDRGLNEQYF
TGCGCCAGCAGCTTCCGTGACAGGGGGCTTAACGAGCAGTACTTC
>TRBD2|TRBV7-6|TRBJ2-7|NA
CASSDSGGDEQYF
TGTGCCAGCAGCGATAGCGGGGGTGACGAGCAGTACTTC
>NA|TRBV7-6|TRBJ2-4|NA
CASSLAPGALKNIQYF
TGTGCCAGCAGCTTAGCCCCGGGAGCTCTCAAAAACATTCAGTACTTC
>TRBD1|TRBV27|TRBJ2-7|few
CASRGQAFYEQYF
TGTGCCAGCAGGGGACAGGCGTTCTACGAGCAGTACTTC
>NA|TRBV7-2|TRBJ1-6|NA
CASRTTGNSPLHF
TGTGCCAGCAGGACAACAGGGAATTCACCCCTCCACTTT
>NA|TRBV6-6|TRBJ1-1|NA
CASSYRGPDTEAFF
TGTGCCAGCAGTTACCGGGGACCGGACACTGAAGCTTTCTTT
>NA|TRBV5-4|TRBJ2-1|NA
CASSLEGTSEQFF
TGTGCCAGCAGCTTGGAGGGGACGTCTGAGCAGTTCTTC
>NA|TRBV4-1|TRBJ1-2|NA
CASSQADIYGYTF
TGCGCCAGCAGCCAGGCTGACATCTATGGCTACACCTTC
>TRBD1|TRBV4-3|TRBJ2-7|NA
CASSPDRGPYEQYF
TGCGCCAGCAGCCCGGACAGGGGACCCTACGAGCAGTACTTC
>TRBD1|TRBV27|TRBJ1-1|NA
CASSLSPRGGTEAFF
TGTGCCAGCAGTTTAAGCCCCAGGGGGGGAACTGAAGCTTTCTTT
>TRBD1|TRBV9|TRBJ2-1|NA
CASSPPGQGSYNEQFF
TGTGCCAGCAGCCCTCCGGGACAGGGCTCCTACAATGAGCAGTTCTTC
>NA|TRBV6-1|TRBJ2-2|once
CASSPYVGGPGELFF
TGTGCCAGCAGCCCGTATGTGGGTGGTCCCGGGGAGCTGTTTTTT
>TRBD2|TRBV10-3|TRBJ2-7|NA
CAIGLAGSYEQYF
TGTGCCATCGGACTAGCGGGGAGCTACGAGCAGTACTTC
>NA|TRBV14|TRBJ2-1|NA
CASSQEAGARNEQFF
TGTGCCAGCAGCCAAGAGGCGGGGGCCAGGAATGAGCAGTTCTTC
>NA|TRBV29-1|TRBJ1-2|NA
CSVEDLRYGYTF
TGCAGCGTTGAAGATTTGCGGTATGGCTACACCTTC
>NA|TRBV9|TRBJ2-7|NA
CASSVAYGRSYEQYF
TGTGCCAGCAGCGTAGCTTACGGCAGGTCCTACGAGCAGTACTTC
>TRBD2|TRBV11-2|TRBJ2-7|NA
CASSNSGDYEQYF
TGTGCCAGCAGCAATAGCGGGGACTACGAGCAGTACTTC